Listed here are 10 T cell receptor beta chains from one sample, sequenced in a study of T cell responses to AZD1222 COVID-19 vaccine. The repertoire was sequenced with immunoSEQ multiplex PCR; TCRdb's copy has only in-frame clones and lacks some. Of some 150,000 clones in the sample, roughly 91% were seen once. The sequences come from peripheral blood, collected on day 0 of AZD1222 vaccination. The receptors stem from an adult in good health.

Here the CDR3 reads CAGEGGTGELFF. The DNA of the CDR3 is TGTGCGGGGGAGGGTGGCACCGGGGAGCTGTTTTTT. The chain recombines TRBV12-3 or TRBV12-4 with TRBJ2-2; 7 bases are shared with TRBD2. This CDR3 has 12 residues.

The rearrangement links TRBV7-2 to TRBJ2-7, with a possible D match to TRBD1 (5 bases). The germline gives CDR1 SGHTA, CDR2 FQGNSA. Trimming left V 1 base short and J 1 base short, with 11 bases between. The CDR3 runs to 15 residues. This chain's CDR3 is CASSLGGAGSYEQYF. For the CDR3, the DNA is TGTGCCAGCAGCTTAGGTGGGGCAGGTTCCTACGAGCAGTACTTC.

This chain links TRBV5-5 with TRBJ1-1; D gene ambiguous. The germline gives CDR1 SGHKS, CDR2 YYEKEE (reference sequence). Trimming cost V 1 base and J 0 bases, with 7 bases left between them. The CDR3 sequence is 14 residues long. CDR3 DNA: TGTGCCAGCAGCTTGTCACTGATGAACACTGAAGCTTTCTTT. This gives the protein CASSLSLMNTEAFF. Filled out from reference TRBV5-5 and TRBJ1-1, the complete variable domain reads DAGVTQSPTHLIKTRGQQVTLRCSPISGHKSVSWYQQVLGQGPQFIFQYYEKEERGRGNFPDRFSARQFPNYSSELNVNALLLGDSALYLCASSLSLMNTEAFFGQGTRLTVV.

The chain combines TRBV29-1 with TRBJ1-2; D is unresolved. Trimming pared 6 bases from V and 4 bases from J, leaving 12 bases between. CDR1 SQVTM and CDR2 ANQGSEA come from the germline V gene. The CDR3 loop spans 12 amino acids. The CDR3 DNA reads TGCAGCGTCTCGGACGGAGGCTATGGCTACACCTTC. Residues: CSVSDGGYGYTF.

This chain joins TRBV7-2 and TRBJ2-5; 7 bases fit TRBD2. Germline trimming cut 0 bases from V and 5 bases from J; bases unmatched to any gene: 9. From germline, CDR1 is SGHTA and CDR2 FQGNSA. The CDR3 sequence is 16 residues long. The CDR3 nucleotides are TGTGCCAGCAGCTTAGCCCCTCCCGGGGAGGGGGAGACCCAGTACTTC. Amino acids: CASSLAPPGEGETQYF. Using reference TRBV7-2 and TRBJ2-5 for the parts outside the CDR3, the full variable domain is GAGVSQSPSNKVTEKGKDVELRCDPISGHTALYWYRQSLGQGLEFLIYFQGNSAPDKSGLPSDRFSAERTGGSVSTLTIQRTQQEDSAVYLCASSLAPPGEGETQYFGPGTRLLVL.

This chain links TRBV6-5 with TRBJ1-5; 9 nucleotides agree with TRBD1. The CDR3 length is 16 residues. The germline CDR1 and CDR2 sequences are MNHEY and SVGAGI. Trimming cost V 4 bases and J 7 bases; bases outside gene matches: 11. The CDR3 reads CASSSPVDRGGQPQHF. DNA of the CDR3: TGTGCCAGCAGTTCACCAGTGGACAGGGGAGGGCAGCCCCAGCATTTT.

The chain is built from TRBV28 and TRBJ1-2; 8 bases match TRBD1. V lost 6 bases, J lost 0 bases, and 6 bases stayed unmatched. There are 15 residues in the CDR3. CDR1 and CDR2 from the germline V gene are MDHEN and SYDVKM. The CDR3 spells CASRRSGGANYGYTF. CDR3 DNA sequence: TGTGCCAGCAGGCGATCAGGGGGCGCTAACTATGGCTACACCTTC.

The chain carries TRBV5-8 and TRBJ1-5; D remains unclear. The germline V gene has CDR1 SGHTS and CDR2 YDEGEE. The CDR3 runs to 14 residues. Deletions cut 0 bases from V and 9 bases from J, with 13 bases between. CDR3 in amino acids: CASSLGSGGWPQHF. The CDR3 nucleotides read TGTGCCAGCAGCTTGGGCTCAGGAGGGTGGCCCCAGCATTTT.

V is TRBV30 and J is TRBJ1-2; tentatively, D is TRBD1 (6 bases). Per germline, CDR1 GTSNPN and CDR2 SVGIG (reference sequence). V was cut by 0 bases and J by 4 bases, with 15 bases left in between. There are 15 residues in the CDR3. The CDR3 here is CAWSVEGGRVYGYTF. In nucleotides, the CDR3 is TGTGCCTGGAGTGTTGAGGGGGGGCGCGTCTATGGCTACACCTTC.

The rearrangement uses TRBV4-1 and TRBJ1-1, with D possibly TRBD1 on 6 matching bases. Trimming pared 4 bases from V and 1 base from J, leaving 28 bases between. From germline, CDR1 is MGHRA and CDR2 YSYEKL. The CDR3 loop spans 20 amino acids. Here the CDR3 reads CASSPVLVFRGGEKNTEAFF. CDR3 DNA sequence: TGCGCCAGCAGCCCCGTTTTAGTATTTCGTGGGGGCGAAAAGAACACTGAAGCTTTCTTT.